This TCR beta chain was identified in a study of shared clonotypes between healthy human individuals. Study findings and constraints: Inspection by rarefaction showed sorted-subset sequencing to be incomplete despite large depth. Having only a few donors restricted how much genetic and exposure-history diversity was captured.

This clone appeared a few times. Antigen unknown. Profiling relied on immunoSEQ multiplex PCR, and the TCRdb table lists in-frame clones only, not all of them. The sample lists 550,000 to 700,000 clones, 55% to 85% occurring once. The CDR3 totals 17 residues. CDR1 is SGHTA, CDR2 FQGNSA, per germline. V lost 2 bases to trimming and J lost 4 bases; unmatched junction nucleotides: 11. The genes are TRBV7-2 and TRBJ2-5; 9 nucleotides align to TRBD2. Sequencing was performed on memory CD4+ T cells sorted from blood. Subset reported: CD45RA-negative fraction. The sequence derives from a woman aged 25 to 45 in good health. The DNA for the CDR3 is TGTGCCAGCAGCTTACTAGTGATAGCGGGAGAGGGAGAGACCCAGTACTTC. Translated, it gives CASSLLVIAGEGETQYF.